This T cell receptor beta chain was captured in a study of radiation and T cells in renal cell carcinoma. Deletions cut 4 bases from V and 8 bases from J, with 9 bases between. CDR1 and CDR2 (germline): SGHDT, YYEEEE. The CDR3 spans 11 residues. Findings of the study overall: From baseline, blood top tumor clonotypes peaked at 2 weeks post-radiation.

To note about this clone: Its cognate antigen is unknown.

Specified time point: baseline pretreatment blood. The treatment is: 15 Gy SBRT to primary tumor, nephrectomy 4 weeks later. After SBRT, blood was collected at 2 and 4 weeks, plus baseline. This renal cell carcinoma was of the clear cell type. The data were produced by immunoSEQ multiplex PCR, yet TCRdb's version contains in-frame clones alone and is incomplete. Altogether 45,000 to 65,000 clones are present, roughly 79% being singletons, with the ten largest covering 7.3%. The source of this sequence is a man between 60 and 75 years old with renal cell carcinoma. This rearrangement joins TRBV5-6 to TRBJ2-5; D possibly matches TRBD1 or TRBD2 (5 bases each). The sample here was blood, taken from a patient whose treatment included radiotherapy and nephrectomy. The CDR3 loop reads CASSIRDTQYF. CDR3 bases: TGTGCCAGCAGCATCCGGGACACCCAGTACTTC.